This T cell receptor beta chain was sequenced in a study of vaccination effects on CD4 cells after COVID-19. Note on this clone: Its cognate antigen is unknown.

Trimming shortened V by 3 bases and J by 8 bases, and 16 bases separated the two germline ends. Germline V gene lookup returns CDR1 ENHRY and CDR2 SYGVKD. The CDR3 is made up of 14 amino acids. This table comes from immunoSEQ multiplex PCR, and its TCRdb copy is limited to in-frame clones, with some not included. The sample consists of approximately 66,000 clones, around 85% of them appearing once. The culture ran for roughly ten days before CD4+ T cells were isolated. The participants, recipients of two vaccine doses, got either BNT162b2 or mRNA-1273. The gene calls are TRBV10-3 and TRBJ1-2; TRBD1 might be the D (5 bases). The source is a human donor who received a COVID-19 vaccine. Sample: CD4+ T cells from PBMCs cultured without peptide, taken after COVID-19 vaccination. CDR3 loop: CAISDVGGGKGYTF. The DNA of the CDR3 is TGTGCCATCAGTGATGTCGGGGGGGGGAAGGGCTACACCTTC.